Each of the 23 T cell receptor beta chains below was sequenced from the same sample in a study of cytomegalovirus exposure and HLA in healthy donors. Generated by immunoSEQ multiplex PCR, the TCRdb table keeps only in-frame clones and is missing some. The table records over 120,000 clones, around 89% of them present only once. Sequences were obtained from PBMCs. Receptor source: a woman aged 25 to 39 in good health and CMV-seropositive.

The rearrangement links TRBV18 to TRBJ2-7; TRBD1 matches 9 bases. CDR3 length: 16 residues. CDR1 and CDR2 from the germline V gene are KGHSH and LQKENI. V was clipped by 3 bases and J by 7 bases; unmatched bases: 13. The CDR3 DNA reads as TGTGCCAGCTCACCTAACCCGACAGGGGGTAAAGGAGAGCAGTACTTC. Its translation is CASSPNPTGGKGEQYF.

The chain recombines TRBV19 with TRBJ2-7, with D possibly TRBD1 on 5 matching bases. The CDR3 spans 13 residues. CDR1 and CDR2 (germline): LNHDA, SQIVND (reference sequence). The ends were cut back, 5 bases at V and 3 bases at J, with 11 bases in the middle. CDR3 nucleotides: TGTGCCAGTAGTCCCCGGACATACTACGAGCAGTACTTC. Residues: CASSPRTYYEQYF.

The rearrangement links TRBV5-6 to TRBJ2-7; D is perhaps TRBD1 (5 bases). The CDR3 extends over 14 amino acids. Germline CDR1 reads SGHDT; CDR2 reads YYEEEE. Trimming cost V 2 bases and J 7 bases, with 16 bases left between them. The chain's CDR3 is CASSLGQGLREQYF. The CDR3 nucleotides read TGTGCCAGCAGCTTAGGCCAGGGTTTGAGGGAGCAGTACTTC.

The rearrangement links TRBV5-4 to TRBJ2-5; D is perhaps TRBD2 (6 bases). Germline V gene lookup returns CDR1 SGHNT and CDR2 YYREEE (reference sequence). The V end lost 2 bases, the J end lost 2 bases, and 7 bases lay between the germline ends. CDR3 length equals 13 residues. The CDR3 reads CASSFGGQETQYF. Written as DNA, the CDR3 is TGTGCCAGCAGCTTCGGGGGTCAAGAGACCCAGTACTTC.

J is TRBJ1-2 and V is TRBV19, with D maybe TRBD1 (6 bases). Trimming left V 7 bases short and J 4 bases short, with 16 bases between. The germline CDR1 and CDR2 sequences are LNHDA and SQIVND (reference sequence). The CDR3 is made up of 14 amino acids. CDR3 protein: CASTFQTGIYGYTF. The CDR3 DNA reads TGTGCCAGTACCTTCCAGACAGGCATCTATGGCTACACCTTC.

The chain couples TRBV2 to TRBJ2-1, with D possibly matching TRBD2 (5 bases). With 0 bases removed from V and 4 bases from J, the gap between germline ends came to 10 bases. CDR1 and CDR2 from the germline V gene are SNHLY and FYNNEI. The CDR3 covers 15 residues. Here the CDR3 reads CASSEAWGEYNEQFF. CDR3 nucleotide sequence: TGTGCCAGCAGTGAAGCCTGGGGAGAGTACAATGAGCAGTTCTTC.

The V and J genes are TRBV27 and TRBJ2-3, with D unresolved. Trimming shortened V by 3 bases and J by 5 bases, and 3 bases separated the two germline ends. Germline assignment: CDR1 MNHEY and CDR2 SMNVEV (reference sequence). CDR3 size: 11 residues. The CDR3 DNA follows: TGTGCCAGCAGTTTCGGAGATACGCAGTATTTT. As protein: CASSFGDTQYF.

This clone came up once. The rearrangement uses TRBV9 and TRBJ2-5; 12 bases are a match to TRBD2. CDR3 length equals 15 residues. Germline V lookup: CDR1 SGDLS, CDR2 YYNGEE. V lost 4 bases, J lost 5 bases, and 6 bases stayed unmatched. In DNA, the CDR3 is TGTGCCAGCAGCACCCGGACTAGCGGGAAGGAGACCCAGTACTTC. Residues: CASSTRTSGKETQYF. Looking up the rest from reference TRBV9 and TRBJ2-5 gives the full variable domain: DSGVTQTPKHLITATGQRVTLRCSPRSGDLSVYWYQQSLDQGLQFLIQYYNGEERAKGNILERFSAQQFPDLHSELNLSSLELGDSALYFCASSTRTSGKETQYFGPGTRLLVL.

This clone was seen only a few times. Germline and junction disagree at one end, which may indicate a read error. The J gene is TRBJ2-5, the V gene TRBV7-2; 11 bases fit TRBD2. In germline, CDR1 is SGHTA, CDR2 FQGNSA. The CDR3 totals 15 residues. The chain's CDR3 is CASSLAGGYQETQYF. The CDR3 nucleotides are TGTGCCAGCAGCCTAGCGGGGGGTTACCAAGAGACCCAGTACTTC.

The chain links TRBV7-9 to TRBJ2-5; D gene ambiguous. This CDR3 contains 12 residues. CDR1 and CDR2 (germline): SEHNR, FQNEAQ (reference sequence). Trimming shortened V by 4 bases and J by 5 bases, and 8 bases separated the two germline ends. The CDR3 nucleotides are TGTGCCAGCAGCTGGAAGCGTGAGACCCAGTACTTC. It codes for CASSWKRETQYF.

The rearrangement uses TRBV5-1 and TRBJ2-3, with 8 bases aligning to TRBD2. The germline V gene has CDR1 SGHRS and CDR2 YFSETQ. With 3 bases clipped from V and 4 bases from J, the junction kept 10 bases outside the gene matches. CDR3 size: 16 residues. The CDR3 sequence is CASSSLAGLGPDTQYF. CDR3 nucleotides: TGCGCCAGCAGCTCCTTAGCGGGGTTGGGGCCAGATACGCAGTATTTT.

The gene calls are TRBV6-5 and TRBJ2-7, with D possibly matching TRBD2 (6 bases). V was pared by 5 bases and J by 7 bases, with 12 bases between. The CDR3 is 12 residues long. CDR1 MNHEY and CDR2 SVGAGI come from the germline V gene. CDR3 amino acids: CASSGTGWEQYF. The CDR3 coding sequence is TGTGCCAGCAGTGGGACTGGCTGGGAGCAGTACTTC.

J is TRBJ2-7 and V is TRBV6-5, with TRBD2 identical over 8 bases. This CDR3 spans 13 amino acids. Germline CDR1 MNHEY, CDR2 SVGAGI. The J segment lost 5 bases and the V segment lost 6 bases, leaving 6 bases of the junction unmatched. The CDR3 DNA reads TGTGCCAGCAGGAAGACGGGAGGGAACGAGCAGTACTTC. Translation gives CASRKTGGNEQYF.

The rearrangement links TRBV6-6 to TRBJ1-1, with a tentative D call TRBD1 (6 bases). Per germline, CDR1 MNHNY and CDR2 SVGAGI (reference sequence). The ends were cut back, 0 bases at V and 5 bases at J, with 13 bases in the middle. The CDR3 is made up of 15 amino acids. CDR3: CASSYSGRGRTEAFF. The CDR3 DNA reads TGTGCCAGCAGTTACTCCGGCAGGGGAAGAACTGAAGCTTTCTTT.

The chain employs TRBV28 and TRBJ1-5, with 7 bases lining up with TRBD1. The CDR3 has 16 residues. From germline, CDR1 is MDHEN and CDR2 SYDVKM. Germline trimming cut 0 bases from V and 1 base from J; bases unmatched to any gene: 3. The CDR3 coding sequence is TGTGCCAGCAGTTTATGGGAGGACAGGAGCAATCAGCCCCAGCATTTT. It is translated as CASSLWEDRSNQPQHF.

This clone was detected once. J is TRBJ2-7 and V is TRBV27; weak D call: TRBD2 (6 bases). Germline CDR1 reads MNHEY; CDR2 reads SMNVEV (reference sequence). CDR3 length: 15 amino acids. The ends were cut back, 6 bases at V and 0 bases at J, with 15 bases in the middle. CDR3 DNA: TGTGCCAGCAGCCCCAGGGCGGGGCCCTCCTACGAGCAGTACTTC. Encoded protein: CASSPRAGPSYEQYF.

The chain couples TRBV28 to TRBJ2-7; TRBD2 aligns across 11 bases. CDR3 length: 12 amino acids. The germline V gene has CDR1 MDHEN and CDR2 SYDVKM. The CDR3 nucleotides are TGTGCTATAGCGGGGGGGACATACGAGCAGTACTTC. This translates into CAIAGGTYEQYF.

V is TRBV5-4 and J is TRBJ1-1, with a possible D match to TRBD1 (5 bases). The CDR3 extends over 16 amino acids. Trimming took off 1 base at V and 3 bases at J, with 16 bases between the two ends. Germline values: CDR1 SGHNT, CDR2 YYREEE (reference sequence). The CDR3 loop reads CASSLTRGGGYTEAFF. DNA for the CDR3: TGTGCCAGCAGCTTGACGCGTGGGGGGGGATACACTGAAGCTTTCTTT.

The CDR3 nucleotides read TGCGCCAGCAGCCAGGGGACTACCCGAACCGGGGAGCTGTTTTTT. Its protein product is CASSQGTTRTGELFF. J is TRBJ2-2 and V is TRBV4-1; 7 nucleotides match TRBD2. The ends lost 3 bases at V and 5 bases at J; junction bases unmatched: 6. This CDR3 is built from 15 residues. CDR1 and CDR2 from the germline V gene are MGHRA and YSYEKL.

The CDR3 spells CASSSGQAHSYEQYF. CDR3 bases: TGTGCCAGCAGTTCGGGACAGGCCCACTCCTACGAGCAGTACTTC. The rearrangement uses TRBV28 and TRBJ2-7; 8 bases map to TRBD1. Germline values: CDR1 MDHEN, CDR2 SYDVKM. Germline trimming cut 4 bases from V and 0 bases from J; bases unmatched to any gene: 5. CDR3 size: 15 residues.

V and J are TRBV25-1 and TRBJ2-1; D might be TRBD1 (6 bases). This CDR3 is built from 13 residues. The V gene's germline CDR1 is MGHDK and CDR2 SYGVNS. The germline V and J ends were trimmed by 3 bases and 7 bases, with 10 bases remaining between them. The CDR3, as DNA: TGTGCCAGCAGTGATTGGCAGGGGAATGAGCAGTTCTTC. Its protein product is CASSDWQGNEQFF.

V and J are TRBV7-9 and TRBJ2-3, with 8 bases matching TRBD1. With 3 bases clipped from V and 1 base from J, the junction kept 3 bases outside the gene matches. The CDR3 consists of 15 residues. Germline assignment: CDR1 SEHNR and CDR2 FQNEAQ (reference sequence). DNA of the CDR3: TGTGCCAGCAGCTTCGGACAGGGAGGCACAGATACGCAGTATTTT. The encoded protein is CASSFGQGGTDTQYF.

The rearrangement joins TRBV7-9 to TRBJ2-1, with 13 bases matching TRBD2. The length of the CDR3 is 14 residues. In germline, CDR1 is SEHNR, CDR2 FQNEAQ (reference sequence). Trimming took 3 bases from V and 7 from J; bases not matched to a gene: 0. In DNA, the CDR3 is TGTGCCAGCAGCTTGGGACTAGCGGGGAATGAGCAGTTCTTC. It codes for CASSLGLAGNEQFF.